One sample yielded the 8 T cell receptor beta chains listed below, sequenced in a study of cytomegalovirus exposure and HLA in healthy donors. In the PCR, 60 Vbeta and 13 Jbeta primers were used. Clones were read by immunoSEQ multiplex PCR, and TCRdb kept only the in-frame ones, dropping some. The sample includes about 210,000 clones. Sequencing was performed on PBMCs. These receptors came from a woman under 40 in good health and CMV-seropositive.

Written as DNA, the CDR3 is TGTGCCAGCAGCCCGGGACTAGCGGGGCAGGAGACCCAGTACTTC. Protein product: CASSPGLAGQETQYF. The V call is TRBV11-3, the J call TRBJ2-5, with 13 positions matching TRBD2. CDR1 is SGHNT, CDR2 YENEEA, per germline. The ends lost 5 bases at V and 5 bases at J; junction bases unmatched: 5. The CDR3 covers 15 residues.

The CDR3, as DNA: TGTGCCAGCTCACCACGGTGGGGCCGGGAGACCCAGTACTTC. Translated: CASSPRWGRETQYF. This chain uses TRBV18 with TRBJ2-5, with D perhaps matching TRBD1 (5 bases). The V end was cut by 1 base, the J end by 5 bases, with 11 bases between. Germline CDR1 and CDR2: KGHSH and LQKENI. CDR3 length: 14 amino acids.

The chain couples TRBV6-5 to TRBJ2-7; D might be TRBD2 (5 bases). CDR1 and CDR2 (germline): MNHEY, SVGAGI. The V gene lost 7 bases and the J gene lost 2 bases, with 12 bases spanning the gap. The CDR3 totals 13 residues. CDR3: CASKMGVTYEQYF. CDR3 coding DNA: TGTGCCAGCAAAATGGGAGTAACCTACGAGCAGTACTTC.

The V and J genes are TRBV7-2 and TRBJ2-7, with D perhaps TRBD1 (7 bases). Trimming shortened V by 1 base and J by 0 bases, and 19 bases separated the two germline ends. Germline V gives CDR1 SGHTA, CDR2 FQGNSA. The CDR3 consists of 18 residues. Here the CDR3 DNA reads TGTGCCAGCAGCTTAGATTTTCCGGACAGGAGGGCCTCCTACGAGCAGTACTTC. This translates into CASSLDFPDRRASYEQYF. The full variable domain, its missing parts supplied by reference TRBV7-2 and TRBJ2-7, is GAGVSQSPSNKVTEKGKDVELRCDPISGHTALYWYRQSLGQGLEFLIYFQGNSAPDKSGLPSDRFSAERTGGSVSTLTIQRTQQEDSAVYLCASSLDFPDRRASYEQYFGPGTRLTVT.

The chain is built from TRBV15 and TRBJ1-2, with no clear D. The CDR3 spans 16 residues. CDR1 is LNHNV and CDR2 is YYDKDF in the germline V gene (reference sequence). Between the trimmed V and J ends, which lost 0 bases and 4 bases, there was a span of 15 bases. The CDR3 nucleotides read TGTGCCACCAGCAGAGATCGTTGGAGTTACTTCTATGGCTACACCTTC. This sequence encodes CATSRDRWSYFYGYTF.

This chain uses TRBV6-1 with TRBJ2-5, with D uncertain. In germline, CDR1 is MNHNS, CDR2 SASEGT. The V and J ends lost 7 bases and 2 bases respectively, with 8 bases between them. The CDR3 is made up of 12 amino acids. Written as DNA, the CDR3 is TGTGCCAGCACCACAAATCAAGAGACCCAGTACTTC. Residues: CASTTNQETQYF.

The chain carries TRBV5-4 and TRBJ1-1; 8 nucleotides line up with TRBD1. The germline V gene has CDR1 SGHNT and CDR2 YYREEE (reference sequence). J lost 5 bases, V lost 5 bases, and 8 bases had no gene match. The CDR3 sequence is 14 residues long. The chain's CDR3 is CASRGTGLETEAFF. The CDR3, as DNA: TGTGCCAGCAGAGGGACAGGCCTGGAGACTGAAGCTTTCTTT.

The J gene is TRBJ2-3, the V gene TRBV6-5; no reliable D call. Germline CDR1 MNHEY, CDR2 SVGAGI. The length of the CDR3 is 14 residues. The germline V and J ends were trimmed by 0 bases and 4 bases, with 8 bases remaining between them. The CDR3 spells CASSYSLISDTQYF. The CDR3 region has the DNA TGTGCCAGCAGTTACTCCCTAATCTCAGATACGCAGTATTTT.